The 21 T cell receptor beta chains reported below all come from one sample, sequenced in a study of blood T cell repertoires in COVID-19. TCRdb keeps only in-frame clones here, not all; method: immunoSEQ multiplex PCR. The repertoire consists of about 160,000 clones, with approximately 80% occurring once and the leading ten covering around 2.2%. Sequenced input: peripheral blood. These receptors were taken from a man between 65 and 85 years old with acute or convalescent COVID-19.

As DNA, the CDR3 is TGTGCCCTTGGGGGAGGGAGAGGTGAGCAGTTCTTC. Encoded protein: CALGGGRGEQFF. The chain couples TRBV7-2 to TRBJ2-1; 7 bases are a match to TRBD2. CDR1 and CDR2 (germline): SGHTA, FQGNSA. The ends lost 11 bases at V and 9 bases at J; junction bases unmatched: 10. The CDR3 totals 12 residues.

The J gene is TRBJ2-5, the V gene TRBV10-3, with D maybe TRBD2 (5 bases). The germline V gene encodes CDR1 ENHRY and CDR2 SYGVKD. The V gene lost 4 bases and the J gene lost 5 bases, with 14 bases spanning the gap. The CDR3 runs 14 residues. CDR3 bases: TGTGCCATCAGTGTCGAGCGGCTGGGGGAGACCCAGTACTTC. Amino acid sequence: CAISVERLGETQYF.

J is TRBJ1-6 and V is TRBV3-1 (or the pseudogene TRBV3-2); 7 bases match TRBD1. The trim removed 5 bases at V and 7 bases at J, leaving 5 bases unmatched. Germline lookup yields CDR1 LGHDT and CDR2 YNNKEL (reference sequence). This CDR3 comprises 14 residues. The CDR3 DNA reads as TGTGCCAGCAGCGCGTCAGGGGGAAATTCACCCCTCCACTTT. Amino acid sequence: CASSASGGNSPLHF.

The chain links TRBV28 to TRBJ2-7, with TRBD2 as a possible D gene (7 bases). CDR1 and CDR2 (germline): MDHEN, SYDVKM. V lost 4 bases to trimming and J lost 2 bases, with 9 bases between them. The CDR3 is made up of 13 amino acids. The CDR3 nucleotides are TGTGCCAGCAGTTCCGGGGGGCCCTACGAGCAGTACTTC. Its protein product is CASSSGGPYEQYF.

This rearrangement joins TRBV5-1 to TRBJ1-2; maybe TRBD1 (6 bases). V lost 0 bases and J 7 bases, leaving 13 bases between the germline ends. The germline gives CDR1 SGHRS, CDR2 YFSETQ. The CDR3 is 14 amino acids. DNA for the CDR3: TGCGCCAGCAGCTTGGCACAGGGATCTAGTGGCTACACCTTC. Translated: CASSLAQGSSGYTF.

This sequence joins TRBV28 and TRBJ1-1; possibly TRBD1 for D (5 bases). Trimming removed 3 bases from V and 2 bases from J, with 13 bases in between. The CDR3 contains 15 residues. Germline CDR1 and CDR2: MDHEN and SYDVKM. The CDR3 DNA sequence: TGTGCCAGCAGTTTGGCAGGCAGGGCAAACACTGAAGCTTTCTTT. Protein sequence: CASSLAGRANTEAFF. Using reference TRBV28 and TRBJ1-1 for the parts outside the CDR3, the full variable domain is DVKVTQSSRYLVKRTGEKVFLECVQDMDHENMFWYRQDPGLGLRLIYFSYDVKMKEKGDIPEGYSVSREKKERFSLILESASTNQTSMYLCASSLAGRANTEAFFGQGTRLTVV.

This clone was seen a single time. This chain connects TRBV20-1 to TRBJ2-3, with a possible D match to TRBD2 (5 bases). This CDR3 contains 14 residues. The germline V gene has CDR1 DFQATT and CDR2 SNEGSKA (reference sequence). V was shortened by 3 bases and J by 4 bases, with 14 bases between the two germline ends. CDR3 coding DNA: TGCAGTGCTAGTCTCACTAGTGCCTCAGATACGCAGTATTTT. Amino acids: CSASLTSASDTQYF.

V and J are TRBV6-5 and TRBJ2-7; D is uncertain. This CDR3 spans 11 amino acids. V lost 8 bases and J 3 bases, leaving 8 bases between the germline ends. Germline values: CDR1 MNHEY, CDR2 SVGAGI. CDR3 protein: CASRVVYEQYF. CDR3 DNA: TGTGCCAGCCGGGTCGTCTACGAGCAGTACTTC.

J is TRBJ2-1 and V is TRBV3-1 (or the pseudogene TRBV3-2); D is possibly TRBD2 (6 bases). V lost 5 bases, J lost 7 bases, and 15 bases lay in between. The CDR3 sequence is 14 residues long. Looked up from germline, CDR1 is LGHDT and CDR2 is YNNKEL (reference sequence). CDR3 sequence: CASSSNLALNEQFF. DNA for the CDR3: TGTGCCAGCAGCTCGAACCTAGCGCTAAATGAGCAGTTCTTC.

V and J are TRBV28 and TRBJ1-6; unclear D gene. The CDR3 is 14 amino acids. The V gene lost 2 bases and the J gene lost 6 bases, with 8 bases spanning the gap. The germline CDR1 and CDR2 sequences are MDHEN and SYDVKM. The CDR3 sequence is CASSLGLSNSPLHF. The CDR3 DNA sequence: TGTGCCAGCAGTTTAGGTCTCAGTAATTCACCCCTCCACTTT.

The V gene is TRBV14, the J gene TRBJ1-1; D might be TRBD1 (5 bases). The CDR3 consists of 11 residues. Trimming took 2 bases from V and 10 from J, leaving 8 bases between them. CDR1 is SGHDN and CDR2 is FVKESK in the germline V gene. Written as DNA, the CDR3 is TGTGCCAGCAGCCAAACGGGGGGAGCTTTCTTT. Protein product: CASSQTGGAFF.

The rearrangement links TRBV18 to TRBJ2-5, with TRBD1 matching 7 bases. The CDR3 length is 14 residues. Per the germline V gene, CDR1 is KGHSH and CDR2 is LQKENI. V trimming: 4 bases; J trimming: 2 bases; junction bases outside the gene matches: 4. CDR3 in DNA: TGTGCCAGCTCACTCGGGACAGCACAAGAGACCCAGTACTTC. This sequence encodes CASSLGTAQETQYF.

J is TRBJ1-6 and V is TRBV5-4; 7 nucleotides align to TRBD1. With V trimmed by 3 bases and J by 7 bases, 4 bases remained unmatched. The CDR3 runs to 14 residues. Germline V lookup: CDR1 SGHNT, CDR2 YYREEE (reference sequence). CDR3 residues: CASSYRDSNSPLHF. DNA for the CDR3: TGTGCCAGCAGCTACCGGGACAGCAATTCACCCCTCCACTTT. Filled out from reference TRBV5-4 and TRBJ1-6, the complete variable domain reads ETGVTQSPTHLIKTRGQQVTLRCSSQSGHNTVSWYQQALGQGPQFIFQYYREEENGRGNFPPRFSGLQFPNYSSELNVNALELDDSALYLCASSYRDSNSPLHFGNGTRLTVT.

The V gene is TRBV20-1, the J gene TRBJ1-1, with D hard to call. The V gene's germline CDR1 is DFQATT and CDR2 SNEGSKA (reference sequence). Trimming stripped 3 bases from V and 3 bases from J, with 8 bases between. The length of the CDR3 is 12 residues. The CDR3 spells CSASREHTEAFF. CDR3 sequence (DNA): TGCAGTGCTAGTCGGGAGCACACTGAAGCTTTCTTT.

The J gene is TRBJ1-3, the V gene TRBV9; a weak D match, TRBD1 (5 bases). There are 16 residues in the CDR3. Germline assignment: CDR1 SGDLS and CDR2 YYNGEE. V was clipped by 3 bases and J by 4 bases, with 17 bases between them. The CDR3 sequence is CASSAGGGEGGNTIYF. CDR3 DNA: TGTGCCAGCAGCGCTGGGGGAGGGGAAGGGGGAAACACCATATATTTT. The full variable domain, in which reference TRBV9 and TRBJ1-3 provide the parts outside the CDR3, is DSGVTQTPKHLITATGQRVTLRCSPRSGDLSVYWYQQSLDQGLQFLIQYYNGEERAKGNILERFSAQQFPDLHSELNLSSLELGDSALYFCASSAGGGEGGNTIYFGEGSWLTVV.

The rearrangement links TRBV6-5 to TRBJ1-3; 7 nucleotides match TRBD1. The CDR3 spans 14 residues. Trimming took 7 bases from V and 1 from J; bases not matched to a gene: 4. Germline V gene sequence: CDR1 MNHEY, CDR2 SVGAGI. The CDR3 loop reads CASNRGLSGNTIYF. CDR3 bases: TGTGCCAGCAACAGGGGTCTATCTGGAAACACCATATATTTT.

V gene TRBV7-9 combines with J gene TRBJ2-2; a weak D match, TRBD2 (5 bases). Trimming removed 0 bases at V and 5 bases at J, with 7 bases between. The germline gives CDR1 SEHNR, CDR2 FQNEAQ (reference sequence). The CDR3 runs 14 residues. The CDR3 spells CASSLAGSTGELFF. CDR3 sequence (DNA): TGTGCCAGCAGCTTAGCGGGGAGTACCGGGGAGCTGTTTTTT.

This chain uses TRBV7-9 with TRBJ1-2, with no clear D. The CDR3 has 12 amino acids. Per germline, CDR1 SEHNR and CDR2 FQNEAQ (reference sequence). V lost 7 bases and J 4 bases, leaving 10 bases between the germline ends. The CDR3 spells CASTPSGYGYTF. The CDR3 DNA is TGTGCCAGCACCCCCTCGGGCTATGGCTACACCTTC. The full variable domain, completed using reference TRBV7-9 and TRBJ1-2, is DTGVSQNPRHKITKRGQNVTFRCDPISEHNRLYWYRQTLGQGPEFLTYFQNEAQLEKSRLLSDRFSAERPKGSFSTLEIQRTEQGDSAMYLCASTPSGYGYTFGSGTRLTVV.

This clone appeared once. The chain carries TRBV5-1 and TRBJ2-7; 7 nucleotides match TRBD2. Germline V gives CDR1 SGHRS, CDR2 YFSETQ. V was pared by 3 bases and J by 5 bases, with 11 bases of the junction left unmatched. This CDR3 spans 15 amino acids. The CDR3 bases are TGCGCCAGCAGCTGGGAGGGGCTAGCTCTCGACGAGCAGTACTTC. This sequence encodes CASSWEGLALDEQYF.

This sequence joins TRBV2 and TRBJ2-1; 10 nucleotides align to TRBD2. Germline V gene data show CDR1 as SNHLY and CDR2 as FYNNEI. J lost 2 bases, V lost 6 bases, and 4 bases had no gene match. The length of the CDR3 is 15 residues. The CDR3 reads CASSLLAGPYNEQFF. CDR3 nucleotides: TGTGCCAGCAGCCTACTAGCGGGACCCTACAATGAGCAGTTCTTC.

The rearrangement joins TRBV3-1 (or the pseudogene TRBV3-2) to TRBJ1-3; 9 bases align to TRBD1. Looked up from germline, CDR1 is LGHDT and CDR2 is YNNKEL (reference sequence). The length of the CDR3 is 15 residues. V was clipped by 1 base and J by 2 bases; unmatched bases: 0. The CDR3 reads CASSQGQGAGNTIYF. In DNA form, the CDR3 reads TGTGCCAGCAGCCAAGGACAGGGGGCTGGAAACACCATATATTTT.